The sample holds many counts of the clone carrying this T cell receptor (beta chain). The source of the sample is a study of T cells in Graves' hyperthyroidism and ophthalmopathy. Study summary: Upon initial diagnosis and before any treatment, peripheral blood was collected.

Amplification of TCR beta CDR3 regions was performed using RNA transcripts as template. The TCR CDR3 was amplified in a first-round RT-PCR using the HTBI primer set. In TCRdb, the multiplex PCR reads were re-called with MiXCR into one record per CDR3 protein. The sample has hundreds of thousands of distinct CDR3 sequences; 14% are singletons. The origin of this receptor is a woman between 45 and 65 years old with Graves' ophthalmopathy. Sequencing was performed on blood.

The chain's CDR3 is CASSQTGTPYEQYF. The CDR3 DNA reads as TGCGCCAGCAGCCAGACAGGGACACCCTACGAGCAGTACTTC. The genes are TRBV5-1 and TRBJ2-7; 7 bases map to TRBD1. The CDR3 contains 14 residues. The V gene end was trimmed by 4 bases and the J gene end by 2 bases; junction bases not matched to a gene: 6. Germline CDR1 is SGHRS and CDR2 is YFSETQ.